The T cell receptor (beta chain) described here comes from a study of response to subunit inactivated influenza vaccine. General study points: Authors proposed each seasonal influenza vaccination draws in few new T cells.

Trimming stripped 4 bases from V and 1 base from J, with 16 bases between. CDR1 and CDR2 from the germline V gene are MNHEY and SVGAGI. There are 16 residues in the CDR3. This clonotype came up a few times. Its specificity is unknown. One entry per CDR3 protein, called by TCRdb with MiXCR from the RT-PCR reads. The sample holds about 700,000 distinct CDR3 sequences, about 14% seen once. The sequences come from PBMCs from blood, collected roughly 15 days before vaccination. This chain links TRBV6-5 with TRBJ2-5; D may be TRBD1 (5 bases). The clonotype originates from a middle-aged man who received an inactivated influenza vaccine. The CDR3 spells CASSSRTQGSQETQYF. In DNA, the CDR3 is TGTGCCAGCAGTTCCCGTACCCAGGGCAGCCAAGAGACCCAGTACTTC.